The clone carrying this TCR beta chain was counted ten times or more. As yet, its antigen is unknown. This sample is part of a study of T-cell memory formation after mild COVID-19. General study results and limits: Chiefly within CM and EM were the contracting CD4+ clones; CD8+ ones were within EMRA.

MiXCR, applied by TCRdb to the 5' RACE reads, yields one record per CDR3 protein. The sample consists of roughly 600,000 distinct CDR3 sequences, approximately 19% of them appearing once. Trimming cost V 0 bases and J 5 bases; bases outside gene matches: 6. The CDR3 sequence is 18 residues long. The rearrangement uses TRBV12-3 or TRBV12-4 and TRBJ2-2, with 13 bases lining up with TRBD2. The clonotype comes from an adult woman who had mild COVID-19 (a few samples of this study predate the infection). Cell type and time point are not known. The specimen was PBMCs or a T cell subset sorted from them (not recorded which). The CDR3 spells CASSLAGTSGIRTGELFF. CDR3 nucleotide sequence: TGTGCCAGCAGTTTAGCAGGGACTAGCGGGATAAGAACCGGGGAGCTGTTTTTT.